This T cell receptor (beta chain) appears in the sequencing data of a study of T-cell memory formation after mild COVID-19. Only a few counts were recorded for this clonotype. TCRdb fed the 5' RACE reads into MiXCR, producing one record per CDR3 protein. The data show hundreds of thousands of distinct CDR3 sequences, less than 25% seen once. This CDR3 region has 14 residues. The germline CDR1 and CDR2 sequences are SGHAT and FQNNGV. With 8 bases clipped from V and 8 bases from J, the junction kept 9 bases outside the gene matches. The chain combines TRBV11-2 with TRBJ1-2; TRBD1 aligns across 12 bases. This clonotype was sampled from an adult woman who had mild COVID-19 (a few samples of this study predate the infection). Cell type and time point are not known. The sample comprised PBMCs or a T cell subset sorted from them (not recorded which). The CDR3 sequence: CASSQGQGANGYTF. The DNA of the CDR3 is TGTGCCAGCTCTCAGGGACAGGGGGCTAACGGCTACACCTTC.